The clone carrying this T cell receptor beta chain was detected many times. Selection for sequencing was limited to patients who had shown CD8+CD57+ cell expansion by flow cytometry. Germline-derived CDR1 and CDR2 are SGDLS and YYNGEE. The ends were cut back, 0 bases at V and 5 bases at J, with 8 bases in the middle. The CDR3 totals 13 residues. The data stem from a study of CD8+CD57+ T cells in acquired aplastic anemia. The template used for profiling TCR beta VDJ and CDR3 was genomic DNA. Via MiXCR, TCRdb re-called the reads, giving one row per CDR3 protein. In the table there are approximately 170,000 distinct CDR3 sequences, over 40% of which are singletons.

The sample consisted of sorted CD4+, CD8+, or CD8+CD57+ T cells (not recorded which) from PBMCs. The gene calls are TRBV9 and TRBJ1-1, with D perhaps TRBD1 (5 bases). This TCR derives from a human donor with aplastic anemia. The CDR3 DNA sequence: TGTGCCAGCAGCGTAGGGGGCCGGACTGAAGCTTTCTTT. This codes for CASSVGGRTEAFF.